This TCR beta chain is from a study of CD8 T cells in ankylosing spondylitis. Study results and limitations: Reported data indicate significant enrichment of disease-linked clones within matched ankylosing spondylitis synovial fluid. Several of the motif variants were reported before in synovial fluid and blood from reactive arthritis. One TCR beta motif, made up of eight or nine highly homologous variants, appeared characteristic of ankylosing spondylitis blood.

Notes on this clonotype: Its antigen remains unknown.

Germline-derived CDR1 and CDR2 are SEHNR and FQNEAQ (reference sequence). The germline V and J ends were trimmed by 1 base and 1 base, with 8 bases remaining between them. The CDR3 runs 15 residues. Libraries of TCR beta came from quantitative 5'-RACE with molecular barcodes. TCRdb analysed the 5' RACE reads with MiXCR anew, one entry per CDR3 protein. The sample shows 200,000 to 250,000 distinct CDR3 sequences, 10% to 13% of them seen only once. Sequencing input: blood, either unsorted or a sorted T cell fraction (not recorded which). The origin of this receptor is a male donor with ankylosing spondylitis or in good health (not recorded which). This chain links TRBV7-9 with TRBJ2-4; D is uncertain. DNA of the CDR3: TGTGCCAGCAGCTTAGACTTAACGGCCAAAAACATTCAGTACTTC. This codes for CASSLDLTAKNIQYF.